The 19 T cell receptor beta chains reported below all come from one sample, sequenced in a study of OX40 agonist ivuxolimab in advanced cancers. TCRdb's copy holds only in-frame clones and misses some; the assay was immunoSEQ multiplex PCR. This repertoire shows tens of thousands of clones, around 89% found once; its top ten account for 3% to 4%. This specimen consisted of CD4+ or CD8+ T cells sorted from blood, obtained in a trial of the OX40 agonist ivuxolimab. The source is an adult with an advanced solid tumor such as melanoma, head and neck, liver or kidney cancer.

The rearrangement uses TRBV19 and TRBJ1-1; D remains ambiguous. Per germline, CDR1 LNHDA and CDR2 SQIVND (reference sequence). Trimming took off 5 bases at V and 1 base at J, with 14 bases between the two ends. This CDR3 is 15 amino acids long. The CDR3 here is CASSDYRESNTEAFF. CDR3 nucleotide sequence: TGTGCCAGTAGTGACTACCGGGAGTCGAACACTGAAGCTTTCTTT.

CDR3 in amino acids: CASSPRSSYEQYF. DNA for the CDR3: TGTGCCAGCAGCCCCCGATCGTCCTACGAGCAGTACTTC. The chain joins TRBV7-2 to TRBJ2-7; unclear D gene. The CDR3 is 13 amino acids. V lost 5 bases, J lost 1 base, and 9 bases lay in between. Germline CDR1 SGHTA, CDR2 FQGNSA.

The J gene is TRBJ2-1, the V gene TRBV5-1, with 7 bases matching TRBD2. The length of the CDR3 is 16 residues. Germline V CDR1 and CDR2: SGHRS, YFSETQ. Trimming removed 7 bases from V and 9 bases from J; junction bases left unmatched: 19. DNA for the CDR3: TGCGCCAGCTATCAGCGGGACGGATTGTCTTTAGGTGAGCAGTTCTTC. Its translation: CASYQRDGLSLGEQFF.

J is TRBJ1-6 and V is TRBV9; no firm D call. With 5 bases removed from V and 2 bases from J, the gap between germline ends came to 8 bases. The CDR3 consists of 14 residues. Germline V gene data show CDR1 as SGDLS and CDR2 as YYNGEE. For the CDR3, the DNA is TGTGCCAGCAGTGTCGAAACCTATAATTCACCCCTCCACTTT. Protein: CASSVETYNSPLHF.

The V call is TRBV19, the J call TRBJ1-5, with D unclear. CDR1 LNHDA and CDR2 SQIVND come from the germline V gene (reference sequence). V lost 1 base to trimming and J lost 9 bases, with 10 bases between them. The CDR3 length is 13 residues. The CDR3 bases are TGTGCCAGTAGTATAGGGGCGGCGCGGCCCCAGCATTTT. Residues: CASSIGAARPQHF.

The gene calls are TRBV29-1 and TRBJ1-1; 10 bases are shared with TRBD1. CDR1 SQVTM and CDR2 ANQGSEA come from the germline V gene. Trimming cost V 7 bases and J 5 bases; bases outside gene matches: 7. The CDR3 sequence is 13 residues long. This chain's CDR3 is CSADRGRGTEAFF. In nucleotides, the CDR3 is TGCAGCGCTGACAGGGGGCGCGGGACTGAAGCTTTCTTT.

This chain joins TRBV18 and TRBJ1-2, with a tentative D call TRBD1 (6 bases). Germline V CDR1 and CDR2: KGHSH, LQKENI. The CDR3 has 12 amino acids. With 4 bases removed from V and 10 bases from J, the gap between germline ends came to 13 bases. CDR3 sequence reads: CASSRPQGAYTF. The CDR3, as DNA: TGTGCCAGCTCACGACCACAGGGTGCCTACACCTTC.

The V call is TRBV9, the J call TRBJ2-5; maybe TRBD2 (6 bases). The CDR3 spans 15 residues. Looked up from germline, CDR1 is SGDLS and CDR2 is YYNGEE. V shed 0 bases and J shed 5 bases, with 14 bases lying between them. The CDR3, as DNA: TGTGCCAGCAGCGTAGGGCGGGAAAGGTCTGAGACCCAGTACTTC. Translating gives CASSVGRERSETQYF.

The chain links TRBV28 to TRBJ1-3; D is ambiguous. Trimming cost V 1 base and J 0 bases, with 10 bases left between them. Germline values: CDR1 MDHEN, CDR2 SYDVKM. The CDR3 contains 16 residues. The DNA of the CDR3 is TGTGCCAGCAGTTTATACCGGGGATCCTCTGGAAACACCATATATTTT. This encodes CASSLYRGSSGNTIYF.

This sequence joins TRBV11-2 and TRBJ1-1; D gene ambiguous. The CDR3 sequence is 15 residues long. CDR1 is SGHAT, CDR2 FQNNGV, per germline. V lost 5 bases and J lost 0, with 13 bases in between. CDR3 region: CASSGIGFMNTEAFF. The CDR3 region has the DNA TGTGCCAGCAGCGGGATAGGGTTCATGAACACTGAAGCTTTCTTT.

V is TRBV4-3 and J is TRBJ2-2; perhaps TRBD2 as D (5 bases). V was clipped by 1 base and J by 1 base, with 7 bases between them. Germline CDR1 LGHNA, CDR2 YSLEER. The CDR3 is 15 residues long. For the CDR3, the DNA is TGCGCCAGCAGCCAAGCCCGGGGGAACACCGGGGAGCTGTTTTTT. Translation gives CASSQARGNTGELFF.

The gene calls are TRBV11-1 and TRBJ2-7; D is possibly TRBD1 (5 bases). Trimming left V 2 bases short and J 6 bases short, with 14 bases between. Germline values: CDR1 SGHAT, CDR2 FQDESV (reference sequence). The CDR3 is made up of 14 amino acids. CDR3 amino acids: CASSLSGQGGEQYF. CDR3 DNA sequence: TGTGCCAGCAGCTTATCTGGGCAGGGTGGCGAGCAGTACTTC.

J is TRBJ2-1 and V is TRBV6-5, with 11 bases matching TRBD2. The CDR3 is 15 residues long. Germline V gene data show CDR1 as MNHEY and CDR2 as SVGAGI. J gave up 5 bases and V 6 bases, and 6 bases lay outside the gene matches. The CDR3 loop is CASRPGTSGDNEQFF. In DNA, the CDR3 is TGTGCCAGCAGGCCTGGGACTAGCGGTGACAATGAGCAGTTCTTC.

Comment on this clone: One junction end does not reproduce the germline sequence, and a read error may be involved. V gene TRBV7-2 combines with J gene TRBJ1-1, with a possible D match to TRBD1 (6 bases). The CDR3 sequence is 13 residues long. Looked up from germline, CDR1 is SGHTA and CDR2 is FQGNSA. CDR3 bases: TGTGCCAGCAGCTCGCAGGGGCCCACCGGGACTGCATTT. It translates to CASSSQGPTGTAF. The entire variable domain, with the rest obtained from reference TRBV7-2 and TRBJ1-1, is as follows: GAGVSQSPSNKVTEKGKDVELRCDPISGHTALYWYRQSLGQGLEFLIYFQGNSAPDKSGLPSDRFSAERTGGSVSTLTIQRTQQEDSAVYLCASSSQGPTGTAFGQGTRLTVV.

The chain combines TRBV6-5 with TRBJ2-2; weak D call: TRBD1 (6 bases). V was cut by 1 base and J by 5 bases, with 8 bases left in between. The CDR3 totals 14 residues. Germline CDR1 and CDR2: MNHEY and SVGAGI. The CDR3 is CASSYYRETGELFF. The CDR3 DNA reads as TGTGCCAGCAGTTACTACAGGGAGACCGGGGAGCTGTTTTTT.

There are a few counts of this clone. V and J are TRBV29-1 and TRBJ1-1; D call uncertain. CDR3 size: 13 residues. Trimming left V 4 bases short and J 0 bases short, with 9 bases between. From germline, CDR1 is SQVTM and CDR2 ANQGSEA. CDR3 region: CSVVSILNTEAFF. CDR3 DNA sequence: TGCAGCGTTGTTTCAATATTGAACACTGAAGCTTTCTTT.

The sample holds one count of this clone. The chain couples TRBV5-1 to TRBJ1-2, with a weak D call TRBD1 (6 bases). The germline CDR1 and CDR2 sequences are SGHRS and YFSETQ. The CDR3 is 14 residues long. Trimming removed 0 bases from V and 3 bases from J, with 9 bases in between. The CDR3 reads CASSLGQGYYGYTF. Written as DNA, the CDR3 is TGCGCCAGCAGCTTGGGGCAGGGGTACTATGGCTACACCTTC.

The chain joins TRBV7-3 to TRBJ2-2; 8 bases fit TRBD2. Per the germline V gene, CDR1 is SGHTA and CDR2 is FQGTGA. Germline trimming cut 6 bases from V and 2 bases from J; bases unmatched to any gene: 8. This CDR3 contains 16 residues. CDR3 DNA sequence: TGTGCCAGCAGTTCTTCTAGCGGGCTAAACACCGGGGAGCTGTTTTTT. Translated, it gives CASSSSSGLNTGELFF. Full variable domain (outside the CDR3, taken from reference TRBV7-3 and TRBJ2-2): GAGVSQTPSNKVTEKGKYVELRCDPISGHTALYWYRQSLGQGPEFLIYFQGTGAADDSGLPNDRFFAVRPEGSVSTLKIQRTERGDSAVYLCASSSSSGLNTGELFFGEGSRLTVL.

This sequence joins TRBV6-1 and TRBJ1-2; no reliable D call. The V and J ends lost 2 bases and 8 bases respectively, with 12 bases between them. This CDR3 contains 13 residues. Germline CDR1 and CDR2: MNHNS and SASEGT. The chain's CDR3 is CASSERVYGGYTF. Here the CDR3 DNA reads TGTGCCAGCAGTGAAAGGGTCTACGGGGGCTACACCTTC.